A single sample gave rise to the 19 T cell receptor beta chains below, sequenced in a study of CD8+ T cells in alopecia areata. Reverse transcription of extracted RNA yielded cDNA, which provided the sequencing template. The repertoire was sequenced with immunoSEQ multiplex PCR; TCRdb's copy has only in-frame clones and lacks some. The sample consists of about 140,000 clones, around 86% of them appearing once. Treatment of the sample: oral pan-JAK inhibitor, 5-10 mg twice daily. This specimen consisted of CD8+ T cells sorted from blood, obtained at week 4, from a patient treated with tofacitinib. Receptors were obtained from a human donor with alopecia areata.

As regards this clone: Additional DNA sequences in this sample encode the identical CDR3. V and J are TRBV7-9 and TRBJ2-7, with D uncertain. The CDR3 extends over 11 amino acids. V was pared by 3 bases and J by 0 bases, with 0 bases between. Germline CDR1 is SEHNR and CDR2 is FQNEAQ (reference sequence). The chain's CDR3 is CASSFSYEQYF. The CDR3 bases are TGTGCCAGCAGCTTCTCCTACGAGCAGTACTTC.

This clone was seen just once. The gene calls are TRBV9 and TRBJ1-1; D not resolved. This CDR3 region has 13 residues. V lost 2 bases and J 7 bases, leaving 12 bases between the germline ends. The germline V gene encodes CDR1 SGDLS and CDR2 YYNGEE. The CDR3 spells CASSVGGIGEAFF. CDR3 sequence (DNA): TGTGCCAGCAGCGTCGGAGGTATAGGTGAAGCTTTCTTT.

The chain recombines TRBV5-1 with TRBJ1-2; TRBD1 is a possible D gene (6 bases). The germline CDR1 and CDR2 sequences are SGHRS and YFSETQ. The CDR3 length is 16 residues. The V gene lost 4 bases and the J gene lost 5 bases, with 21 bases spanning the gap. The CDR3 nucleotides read TGCGCCAGCAGCCCAGCAGGACAGAGTGACTCATATGGCTACACCTTC. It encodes CASSPAGQSDSYGYTF.

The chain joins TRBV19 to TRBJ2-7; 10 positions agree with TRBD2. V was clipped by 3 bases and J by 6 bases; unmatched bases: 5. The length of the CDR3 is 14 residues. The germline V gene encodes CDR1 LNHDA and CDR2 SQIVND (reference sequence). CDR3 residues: CASSMASGSAEQYF. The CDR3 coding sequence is TGTGCCAGTAGTATGGCTAGCGGGAGCGCCGAGCAGTACTTC.

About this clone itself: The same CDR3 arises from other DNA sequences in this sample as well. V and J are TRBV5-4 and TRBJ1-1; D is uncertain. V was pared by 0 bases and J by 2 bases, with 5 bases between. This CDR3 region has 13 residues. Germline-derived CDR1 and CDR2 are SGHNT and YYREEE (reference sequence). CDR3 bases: TGTGCCAGCAGCTTGGAGGTAAACACTGAAGCTTTCTTT. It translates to CASSLEVNTEAFF.

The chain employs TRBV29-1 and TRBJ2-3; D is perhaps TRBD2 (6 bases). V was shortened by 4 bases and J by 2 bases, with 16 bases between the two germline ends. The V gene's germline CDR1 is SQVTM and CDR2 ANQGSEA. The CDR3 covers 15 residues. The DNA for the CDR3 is TGCAGCGTTGTTCCCAATGGACTACCCACAGATACGCAGTATTTT. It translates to CSVVPNGLPTDTQYF.

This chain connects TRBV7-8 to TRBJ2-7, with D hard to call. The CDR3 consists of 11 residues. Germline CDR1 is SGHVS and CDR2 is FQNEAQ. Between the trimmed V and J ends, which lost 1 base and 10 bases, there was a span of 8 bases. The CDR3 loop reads CASSLGSLQYF. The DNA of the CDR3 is TGTGCCAGCAGCTTAGGGTCCCTCCAGTACTTC.

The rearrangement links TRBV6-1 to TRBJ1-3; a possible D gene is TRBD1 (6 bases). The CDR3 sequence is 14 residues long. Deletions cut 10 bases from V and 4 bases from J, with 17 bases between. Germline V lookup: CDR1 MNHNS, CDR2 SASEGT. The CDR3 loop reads CATFATGYGNTIYF. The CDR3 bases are TGTGCCACCTTCGCCACAGGGTACGGAAACACCATATATTTT.

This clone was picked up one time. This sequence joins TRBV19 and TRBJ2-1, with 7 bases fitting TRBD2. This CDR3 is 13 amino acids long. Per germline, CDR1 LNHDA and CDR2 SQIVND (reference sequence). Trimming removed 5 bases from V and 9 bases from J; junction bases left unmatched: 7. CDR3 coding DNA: TGTGCCAGTAGTCTGGGGGGGTCCGGTGAGCAGTTCTTC. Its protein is CASSLGGSGEQFF.

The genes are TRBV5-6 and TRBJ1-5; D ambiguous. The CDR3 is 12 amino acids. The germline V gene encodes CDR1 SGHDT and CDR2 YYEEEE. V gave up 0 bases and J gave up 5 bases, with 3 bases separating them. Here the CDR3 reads CASSLEDQPQHF. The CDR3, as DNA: TGTGCCAGCAGCTTGGAGGATCAGCCCCAGCATTTT.

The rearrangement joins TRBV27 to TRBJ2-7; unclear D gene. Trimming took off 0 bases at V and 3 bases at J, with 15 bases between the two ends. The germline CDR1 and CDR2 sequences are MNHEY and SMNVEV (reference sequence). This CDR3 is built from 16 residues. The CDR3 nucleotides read TGTGCCAGCAGTTTATCCGGTGGCAGCCTAGTCTACGAGCAGTACTTC. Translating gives CASSLSGGSLVYEQYF.

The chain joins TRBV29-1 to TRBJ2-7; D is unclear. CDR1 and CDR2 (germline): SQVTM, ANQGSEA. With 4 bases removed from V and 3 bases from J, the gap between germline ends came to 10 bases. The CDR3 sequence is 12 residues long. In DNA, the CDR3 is TGCAGCGTTGGTGAGTCCTACTACGAGCAGTACTTC. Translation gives CSVGESYYEQYF.

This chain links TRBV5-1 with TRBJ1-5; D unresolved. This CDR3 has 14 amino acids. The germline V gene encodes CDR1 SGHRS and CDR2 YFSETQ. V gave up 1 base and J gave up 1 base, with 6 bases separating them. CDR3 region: CASSLSHSNQPQHF. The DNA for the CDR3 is TGCGCCAGCAGCTTGTCTCACAGCAATCAGCCCCAGCATTTT.

CDR3 nucleotide sequence: TGTGCCAGCAGTTCCACAGGGATACGAGAGCAGTACTTC. It is translated as CASSSTGIREQYF. This chain connects TRBV27 to TRBJ2-7; D perhaps matches TRBD1 (6 bases). Trimming shortened V by 4 bases and J by 7 bases, and 14 bases separated the two germline ends. In germline, CDR1 is MNHEY, CDR2 SMNVEV (reference sequence). The CDR3 has 13 amino acids.

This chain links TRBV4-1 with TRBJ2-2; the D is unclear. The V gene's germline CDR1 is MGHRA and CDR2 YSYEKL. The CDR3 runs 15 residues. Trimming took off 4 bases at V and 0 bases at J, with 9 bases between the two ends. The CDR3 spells CASSLRAANTGELFF. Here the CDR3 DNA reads TGCGCCAGCAGCCTACGCGCGGCGAACACCGGGGAGCTGTTTTTT.

The CDR3 nucleotides are TGCGCCAGCAGCTTTACCGGGACAGGGACGTACGAGCAGTACTTC. Translated, it gives CASSFTGTGTYEQYF. The chain carries TRBV5-1 and TRBJ2-7; TRBD1 aligns across 9 bases. Germline V gives CDR1 SGHRS, CDR2 YFSETQ. V lost 2 bases to trimming and J lost 4 bases; unmatched junction nucleotides: 7. There are 15 residues in the CDR3.

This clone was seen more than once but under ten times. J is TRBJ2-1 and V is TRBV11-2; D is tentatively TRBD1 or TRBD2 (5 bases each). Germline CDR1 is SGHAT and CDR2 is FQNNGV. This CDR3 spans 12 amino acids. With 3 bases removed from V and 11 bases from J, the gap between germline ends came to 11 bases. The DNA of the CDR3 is TGTGCCAGCAGCTTCCCTTTGGGACAGCAGTTCTTC. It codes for CASSFPLGQQFF.

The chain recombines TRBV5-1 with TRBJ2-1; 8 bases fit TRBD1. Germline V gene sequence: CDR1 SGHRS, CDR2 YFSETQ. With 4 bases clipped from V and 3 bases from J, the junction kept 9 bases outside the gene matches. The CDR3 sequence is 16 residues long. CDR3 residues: CASSHVGQGDYNEQFF. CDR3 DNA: TGCGCCAGCAGCCACGTAGGACAGGGAGACTACAATGAGCAGTTCTTC.

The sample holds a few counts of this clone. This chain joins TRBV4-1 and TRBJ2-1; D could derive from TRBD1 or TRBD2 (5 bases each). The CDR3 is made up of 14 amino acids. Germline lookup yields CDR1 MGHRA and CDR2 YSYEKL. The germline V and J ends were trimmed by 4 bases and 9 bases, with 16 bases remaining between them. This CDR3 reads CASSLGTGRGEQFF. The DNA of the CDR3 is TGCGCCAGCAGCCTCGGGACCGGGCGAGGTGAGCAGTTCTTC.